The T cell receptor (beta chain) described here comes from a study of blood T cell repertoires in COVID-19. Study overall: T cells, B-cell-depleted T cells, or PBMCs provided the cDNA or gDNA that served as material.

In this sample, this clone turned up a few times. Donors were grouped by their self-reported clinical history. V lost 2 bases, J lost 5 bases, and 15 bases lay in between. Germline V lookup: CDR1 MNHEY, CDR2 SMNVEV (reference sequence). The CDR3 covers 15 residues. Here immunoSEQ multiplex PCR was the method, and the copy in TCRdb shows in-frame clones only, minus some. The table shows 120,000 to 150,000 clones, with 84% occurring only once. Sequencing used PBMCs or T cells enriched from blood (not recorded which). This TCR was sampled from a man aged 35 to 55 with acute COVID-19. The chain is built from TRBV27 and TRBJ1-1, with D uncertain. The CDR3 protein is CASSLGPPAGTEAFF. The DNA of the CDR3 is TGTGCCAGCAGTTTAGGGCCACCAGCTGGAACTGAAGCTTTCTTT.